These 10 T cell receptor beta chains share one sample of origin, sequenced in a study of T-cell memory formation after mild COVID-19. TCRdb passed the 5' RACE reads through MiXCR, listing each CDR3 protein once. The table includes roughly 550,000 distinct CDR3 sequences, roughly 22% detected once. The sequenced sample was PBMCs or a T cell subset sorted from them (not recorded which). The receptors derive from an adult woman who had mild COVID-19 (a few samples of this study predate the infection). Cell type and time point are not known.

The rearrangement joins TRBV6-5 to TRBJ1-1; D is unresolved. Germline CDR1 MNHEY, CDR2 SVGAGI. The CDR3 consists of 15 residues. V was trimmed by 0 bases and J by 1 base, leaving 9 bases between them. As DNA, the CDR3 is TGTGCCAGCAGTTACTCCGACATCGGGAACACTGAAGCTTTCTTT. Residues: CASSYSDIGNTEAFF.

The genes are TRBV5-1 and TRBJ2-7; maybe TRBD2 (6 bases). Germline lookup yields CDR1 SGHRS and CDR2 YFSETQ. The CDR3 length is 15 residues. V lost 0 bases and J lost 3, with 13 bases in between. CDR3 sequence reads: CASSLDVEGLYEQYF. The CDR3 DNA sequence: TGCGCCAGCAGCTTGGATGTCGAGGGACTCTACGAGCAGTACTTC.

The chain employs TRBV30 and TRBJ1-5, with a tentative D call TRBD1 (5 bases). V was pared by 0 bases and J by 4 bases, with 7 bases between. CDR3 size: 13 residues. Germline lookup yields CDR1 GTSNPN and CDR2 SVGIG (reference sequence). The chain's CDR3 is CAWSVAGNQPQHF. The CDR3 region has the DNA TGTGCCTGGAGTGTCGCAGGGAATCAGCCCCAGCATTTT.

This chain connects TRBV20-1 to TRBJ2-3; 9 bases are shared with TRBD1. CDR1 and CDR2 (germline): DFQATT, SNEGSKA (reference sequence). The trim removed 6 bases at V and 4 bases at J, leaving 8 bases unmatched. This CDR3 region has 14 residues. The CDR3 loop reads CSAAGTGSSDTQYF. Written as DNA, the CDR3 is TGCAGTGCCGCCGGGACAGGGTCTTCAGATACGCAGTATTTT.

This clonotype was seen more than once but under ten times. The chain has TRBV19 and TRBJ2-3, with 11 bases lining up with TRBD1. J lost 7 bases, V lost 1 base, and 10 bases had no gene match. Germline lookup yields CDR1 LNHDA and CDR2 SQIVND (reference sequence). The CDR3 sequence is 17 residues long. CDR3 sequence: CASSIVLPGQGVYTQYF. The CDR3 nucleotides are TGTGCCAGTAGTATAGTCCTGCCGGGACAGGGGGTCTATACGCAGTATTTT.

The CDR3 reads CASSFVGSSYEQYF. CDR3 in DNA: TGTGCCAGCAGTTTCGTAGGGAGCTCCTACGAGCAGTACTTC. The rearrangement joins TRBV27 to TRBJ2-7, with D maybe TRBD2 (5 bases). The germline gives CDR1 MNHEY, CDR2 SMNVEV (reference sequence). The CDR3 totals 14 residues. The V end was cut by 3 bases, the J end by 0 bases, with 9 bases between.

This clonotype was seen only a few times. The chain joins TRBV7-2 to TRBJ2-1; 7 bases agree with TRBD1. Trimming cost V 6 bases and J 8 bases; bases outside gene matches: 13. The germline V gene has CDR1 SGHTA and CDR2 FQGNSA. There are 15 residues in the CDR3. The CDR3 reads CASSAQGEFGDEQFF. The CDR3 DNA follows: TGTGCCAGCAGTGCCCAGGGGGAATTTGGCGATGAGCAGTTCTTC.

The chain has TRBV25-1 and TRBJ2-7; D unclear. V lost 4 bases, J lost 2 bases, and 6 bases lay in between. Germline V CDR1 and CDR2: MGHDK, SYGVNS. The CDR3 totals 12 residues. The CDR3 DNA follows: TGTGCCAGCAGTGGAGTAACCTACGAGCAGTACTTC. This sequence encodes CASSGVTYEQYF.

The chain uses TRBV5-1 and TRBJ2-7, with TRBD1 matching over 7 bases. This CDR3 spans 16 amino acids. Germline CDR1 SGHRS, CDR2 YFSETQ. V shed 1 base, J shed 7 bases, and the junction held 14 bases outside the gene matches. CDR3 coding DNA: TGCGCCAGCAGCTTGCCGGCAGGGGGTTTCGTGAGGGAGCAGTACTTC. Its translation is CASSLPAGGFVREQYF.

This clonotype was counted between two and nine times. This sequence joins TRBV2 and TRBJ2-7; D is possibly TRBD2 (6 bases). Trimming pared 6 bases from V and 1 base from J, leaving 13 bases between. This CDR3 contains 14 residues. Germline assignment: CDR1 SNHLY and CDR2 FYNNEI. The CDR3 loop reads CASRSRESSYEQYF. In nucleotides, the CDR3 is TGTGCCAGCAGGTCTCGGGAGAGTTCCTACGAGCAGTACTTC.